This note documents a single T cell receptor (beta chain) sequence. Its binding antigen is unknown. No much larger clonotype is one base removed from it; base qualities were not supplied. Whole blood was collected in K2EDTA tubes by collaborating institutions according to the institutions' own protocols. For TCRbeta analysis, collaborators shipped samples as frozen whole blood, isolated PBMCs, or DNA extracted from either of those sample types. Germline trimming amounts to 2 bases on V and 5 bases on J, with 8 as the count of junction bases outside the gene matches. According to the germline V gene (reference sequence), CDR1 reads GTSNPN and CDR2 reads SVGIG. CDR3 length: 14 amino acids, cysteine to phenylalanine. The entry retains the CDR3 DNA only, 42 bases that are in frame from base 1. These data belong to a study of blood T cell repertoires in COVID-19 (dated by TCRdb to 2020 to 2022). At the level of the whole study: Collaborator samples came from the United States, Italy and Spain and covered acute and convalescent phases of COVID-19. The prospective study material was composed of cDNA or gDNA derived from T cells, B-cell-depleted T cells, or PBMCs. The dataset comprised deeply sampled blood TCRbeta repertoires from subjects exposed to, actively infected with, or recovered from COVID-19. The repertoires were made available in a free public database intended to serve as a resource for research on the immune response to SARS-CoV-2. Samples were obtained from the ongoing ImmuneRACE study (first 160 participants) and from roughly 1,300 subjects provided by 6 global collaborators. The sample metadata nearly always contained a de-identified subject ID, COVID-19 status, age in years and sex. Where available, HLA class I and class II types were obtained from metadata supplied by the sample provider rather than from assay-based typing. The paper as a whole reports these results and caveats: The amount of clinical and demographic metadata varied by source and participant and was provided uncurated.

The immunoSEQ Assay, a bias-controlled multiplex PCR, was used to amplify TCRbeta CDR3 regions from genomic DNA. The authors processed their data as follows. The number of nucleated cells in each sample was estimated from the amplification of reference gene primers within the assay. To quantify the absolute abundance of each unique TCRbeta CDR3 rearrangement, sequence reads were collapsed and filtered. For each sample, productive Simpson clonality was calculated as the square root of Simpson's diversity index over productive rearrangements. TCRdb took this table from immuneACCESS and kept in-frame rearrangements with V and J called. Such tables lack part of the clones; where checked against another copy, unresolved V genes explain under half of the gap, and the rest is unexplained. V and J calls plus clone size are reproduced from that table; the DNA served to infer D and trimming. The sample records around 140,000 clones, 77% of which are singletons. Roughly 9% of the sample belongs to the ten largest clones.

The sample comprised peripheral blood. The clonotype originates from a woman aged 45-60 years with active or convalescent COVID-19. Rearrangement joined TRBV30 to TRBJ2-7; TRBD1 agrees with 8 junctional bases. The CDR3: CAWSYRTGFDEQYF. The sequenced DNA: TGTGCCTGGAGTTATAGGACAGGGTTCGACGAGCAGTACTTC.